The TCR beta chain described here comes from a study of blood T cell repertoires in COVID-19. The overall study: PBMCs, B-cell-depleted T cells, or T cells were the source of the cDNA or gDNA that made up the material.

Participants, roughly 18 to 90 years old, spanned about two dozen US areas. This table comes from immunoSEQ multiplex PCR, and its TCRdb copy is limited to in-frame clones, with some not included. Of a few hundred thousand clones in the sample, roughly four fifths are singletons; the top ten hold approximately 9.2%. The CDR3 spans 14 residues. With 8 bases clipped from V and 11 bases from J, the junction kept 15 bases outside the gene matches. CDR1 is WNHNN and CDR2 is SYGVQD in the germline V gene (reference sequence). This clonotype was obtained from a man in his forties who had recovered from COVID-19. This chain links TRBV10-1 with TRBJ2-1; 7 bases are shared with TRBD2. The sample taken for sequencing was PBMCs or T cells enriched from blood (not recorded which). CDR3 in amino acids: CASSGGAGPQKQFF. The CDR3 nucleotides read TGCGCCAGCTCGGGTGGAGCGGGACCTCAGAAGCAGTTCTTC.